This T cell receptor beta chain was sequenced during a study of circulating and synovial CD4+ cells in juvenile arthritis. The method was immunoSEQ multiplex PCR; TCRdb's version includes in-frame clones alone and lacks a portion of them. The table shows around 15,000 clones, with approximately 90% occurring only once. The V gene's germline CDR1 is MNHEY and CDR2 SMNVEV (reference sequence). V dropped 9 bases and J dropped 4 bases, with 25 bases sitting between them. The CDR3 has 17 amino acids. V and J are TRBV27 and TRBJ2-1, with TRBD2 as a possible D gene (6 bases). Material: CD4+ T cells from blood. The sequence was collected from a human donor with juvenile idiopathic arthritis. This CDR3 reads CASLRVSIRGGYNEQFF. CDR3 bases: TGTGCCAGTCTACGCGTTTCTATCCGGGGAGGATACAATGAGCAGTTCTTC.